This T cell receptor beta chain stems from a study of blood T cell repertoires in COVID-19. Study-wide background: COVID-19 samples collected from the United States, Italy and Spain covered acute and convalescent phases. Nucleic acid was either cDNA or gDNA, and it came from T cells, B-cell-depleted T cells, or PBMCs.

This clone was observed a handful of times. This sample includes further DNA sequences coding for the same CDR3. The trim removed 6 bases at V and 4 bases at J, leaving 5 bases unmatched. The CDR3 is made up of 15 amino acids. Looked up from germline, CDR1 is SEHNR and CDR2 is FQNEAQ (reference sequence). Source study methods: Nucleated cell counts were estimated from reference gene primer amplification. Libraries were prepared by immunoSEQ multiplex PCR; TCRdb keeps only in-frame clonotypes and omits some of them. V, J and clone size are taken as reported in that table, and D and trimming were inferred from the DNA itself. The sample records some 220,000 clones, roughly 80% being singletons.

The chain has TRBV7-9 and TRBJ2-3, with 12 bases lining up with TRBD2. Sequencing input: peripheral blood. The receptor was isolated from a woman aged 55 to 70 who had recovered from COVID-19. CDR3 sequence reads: CASSPSGGASDTQYF. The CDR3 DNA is TGTGCCAGCAGTCCTAGCGGGGGGGCATCAGATACGCAGTATTTT.